This T cell receptor (beta chain) was profiled in a study of cytotoxic CD8 clonotypes in ibrutinib-treated CLL. Clones were read by immunoSEQ multiplex PCR, and TCRdb kept only the in-frame ones, dropping some. The sample carries over 110,000 clones, approximately 90% recorded once. V lost 6 bases to trimming and J lost 3 bases; unmatched junction nucleotides: 3. Germline-derived CDR1 and CDR2 are SQVTM and ANQGSEA. The CDR3 consists of 14 residues. Sequencing used PBMCs, obtained after 12 months of ibrutinib treatment. This rearrangement joins TRBV29-1 to TRBJ2-2, with 11 bases identical to TRBD1. This receptor was obtained from a human donor with chronic lymphocytic leukemia. The CDR3 region has the DNA TGCAGCGTCGGACAGGGGGCCTACACCGGGGAGCTGTTTTTT. Protein: CSVGQGAYTGELFF.